These 22 T cell receptor beta chains came from one sample sequenced in a study of Graves' ophthalmopathy and Graves' hyperthyroidism. RNA transcripts provided the template for amplifying TCR beta CDR3 regions. The first-round RT-PCR employed HTBI primers together with the Qiagen OneStep RT-PCR kit. A multiplex PCR was then performed as the second round. TCRdb fed the multiplex PCR reads into MiXCR, producing one record per CDR3 protein. This sample yields 740,000 or so distinct CDR3 sequences, of which around 40% are seen a single time; 40% to 45% belongs to the top ten. Sequenced input: peripheral blood. Receptor source: an adult man with Graves' ophthalmopathy.

The chain couples TRBV2 to TRBJ2-7; 11 nucleotides align to TRBD1. Germline loops: CDR1 SNHLY, CDR2 FYNNEI. V shed 6 bases and J 2 bases; nucleotides not matched to a gene: 6. This CDR3 comprises 15 residues. CDR3 DNA: TGTGCCAGCAGCTATATGGGACAGGGGGCCTACGAGCAGTACTTC. Residues: CASSYMGQGAYEQYF.

Only one count was recorded for this clonotype. The rearrangement joins TRBV14 to TRBJ2-2, with a tentative D call TRBD1 (5 bases). From germline, CDR1 is SGHDN and CDR2 FVKESK. Trimming stripped 1 base from V and 1 base from J, with 7 bases between. This CDR3 is built from 15 residues. CDR3 region: CASSQVGQNTGELFF. The CDR3 DNA reads TGTGCCAGCAGCCAAGTTGGACAGAACACCGGGGAGCTGTTTTTT. The full variable domain, in which reference TRBV14 and TRBJ2-2 provide the parts outside the CDR3, is EAGVTQFPSHSVIEKGQTVTLRCDPISGHDNLYWYRRVMGKEIKFLLHFVKESKQDESGMPNNRFLAERTGGTYSTLKVQPAELEDSGVYFCASSQVGQNTGELFFGEGSRLTVL.

Comment on this clonotype: A far bigger clonotype differs at one base, so this is likely a read error. The chain has TRBV5-1 and TRBJ2-7, with 7 positions matching TRBD1. The CDR3 extends over 13 amino acids. Germline V gives CDR1 SGHRS, CDR2 YFSETQ. CDR3 sequence (DNA): TGTGCCGGCAGTACCGGGACAGCCTACGAGCAGTACTTC. It encodes CAGSTGTAYEQYF.

This clonotype was counted between two and nine times. The rearrangement links TRBV11-2 to TRBJ2-7; D is possibly TRBD2 (6 bases). Germline assignment: CDR1 SGHAT and CDR2 FQNNGV. This CDR3 has 14 amino acids. The germline V and J ends were trimmed by 4 bases and 6 bases, with 16 bases remaining between them. The CDR3 region is CASSSTFGTSEQYF. The CDR3 DNA reads as TGTGCCAGCAGCTCAACTTTTGGGACTTCCGAGCAGTACTTC. Supplemented by reference TRBV11-2 and TRBJ2-7, the full variable domain reads EAGVAQSPRYKIIEKRQSVAFWCNPISGHATLYWYQQILGQGPKLLIQFQNNGVVDDSQLPKDRFSAERLKGVDSTLKIQPAKLEDSAVYLCASSSTFGTSEQYFGPGTRLTVT.

The chain couples TRBV11-1 to TRBJ1-2; 8 positions match TRBD1. The CDR3 contains 15 residues. Trimming cost V 1 base and J 7 bases; bases outside gene matches: 8. Germline assignment: CDR1 SGHAT and CDR2 FQDESV (reference sequence). The CDR3 DNA follows: TGTGCCAGCAGCTTAGAGGGGACAGGCCGTCTTGGCTACACCTTC. This codes for CASSLEGTGRLGYTF.

This clonotype was recorded a few times. The rearrangement joins TRBV7-2 to TRBJ2-5, with D hard to call. V lost 6 bases, J lost 1 base, and 15 bases lay in between. This CDR3 spans 15 amino acids. Germline CDR1 SGHTA, CDR2 FQGNSA. The CDR3 loop reads CASRPRFTPQETQYF. The CDR3 DNA reads as TGTGCCAGCAGACCACGTTTCACGCCCCAAGAGACCCAGTACTTC. Full variable domain (remainder filled in from reference TRBV7-2 and TRBJ2-5): GAGVSQSPSNKVTEKGKDVELRCDPISGHTALYWYRQSLGQGLEFLIYFQGNSAPDKSGLPSDRFSAERTGGSVSTLTIQRTQQEDSAVYLCASRPRFTPQETQYFGPGTRLLVL.

This rearrangement joins TRBV4-3 to TRBJ2-5; D may be TRBD1 or TRBD2 (6 bases each). CDR1 is LGHNA and CDR2 is YSLEER in the germline V gene. CDR3 length: 18 residues. V lost 0 bases and J lost 0, with 17 bases in between. CDR3 sequence reads: CASSQEGGQLKYQETQYF. The CDR3 DNA is TGCGCCAGCAGCCAAGAGGGAGGACAGTTAAAGTACCAAGAGACCCAGTACTTC.

In its sample, this clonotype was seen a few times. The chain couples TRBV11-2 to TRBJ1-1; the D gene is possibly TRBD1 (6 bases). V lost 0 bases and J 1 base, leaving 9 bases between the germline ends. This CDR3 has 15 residues. The germline CDR1 and CDR2 sequences are SGHAT and FQNNGV. The CDR3 DNA reads as TGTGCCAGCAGCTTAGATGCCAGGGGGAACACTGAAGCTTTCTTT. Residues: CASSLDARGNTEAFF.

This clonotype has just a few counts. The chain recombines TRBV7-6 with TRBJ1-1, with 10 nucleotides matching TRBD1. CDR1 is SGHVS, CDR2 FNYEAQ, per germline. The V and J ends lost 0 bases and 4 bases, in that order; junction bases with no gene match: 8. The CDR3 extends over 17 amino acids. CDR3 region: CASSLAGTGTGVTEAFF. The CDR3 nucleotides read TGTGCCAGCAGCTTAGCGGGGACCGGGACAGGGGTCACTGAAGCTTTCTTT.

The chain joins TRBV7-2 to TRBJ2-2; D unresolved. Germline V gene data show CDR1 as SGHTA and CDR2 as FQGNSA. The V end lost 5 bases, the J end lost 0 bases, and 7 bases lay between the germline ends. The CDR3 contains 14 residues. The CDR3 DNA reads as TGTGCCAGCAGCCGAAGTTCGAACACCGGGGAGCTGTTTTTT. It is translated as CASSRSSNTGELFF. The full variable domain, rest sourced from reference TRBV7-2 and TRBJ2-2, is GAGVSQSPSNKVTEKGKDVELRCDPISGHTALYWYRQSLGQGLEFLIYFQGNSAPDKSGLPSDRFSAERTGGSVSTLTIQRTQQEDSAVYLCASSRSSNTGELFFGEGSRLTVL.

CDR3 sequence reads: CASSNGPTGETQYF. CDR3 bases: TGTGCCAGCAGCAACGGGCCGACTGGAGAGACCCAGTACTTC. The V gene is TRBV7-6, the J gene TRBJ2-5; no clear D. This CDR3 region has 14 residues. Trimming took 5 bases from V and 4 from J, leaving 14 bases between them. Germline V gene data show CDR1 as SGHVS and CDR2 as FNYEAQ.

The chain carries TRBV9 and TRBJ1-1; D might be TRBD1 (6 bases). Trimming removed 0 bases from V and 1 base from J, with 10 bases in between. Germline lookup yields CDR1 SGDLS and CDR2 YYNGEE. There are 15 residues in the CDR3. As DNA, the CDR3 is TGTGCCAGCAGCGTAGCTCCGGGGGCGAACACTGAAGCTTTCTTT. This translates into CASSVAPGANTEAFF.

The sample holds many counts of this clonotype. V gene TRBV6-5 combines with J gene TRBJ2-5; 7 bases are shared with TRBD1. The ends lost 11 bases at V and 5 bases at J; junction bases unmatched: 14. Germline loops: CDR1 MNHEY, CDR2 SVGAGI. This CDR3 comprises 14 residues. The CDR3 coding sequence is TGTGCCTCCCAGCGTGGACAGGCCGACGAGACCCAGTACTTC. This translates into CASQRGQADETQYF.

In the case of this clonotype: Being one base from a much bigger clone, this may be a read error. The rearrangement links TRBV28 to TRBJ2-7; D unresolved. This CDR3 is 13 amino acids long. Germline V lookup: CDR1 MDHEN, CDR2 SYDVKM. Trimming took off 5 bases at V and 2 bases at J, with 10 bases between the two ends. CDR3 coding DNA: TGTGCCAGCAGTGGTCCGATAGCCTACGAGCAGTACTTC. Translating gives CASSGPIAYEQYF.

This clonotype has a count of ten or more. This chain uses TRBV15 with TRBJ2-6; TRBD2 matches 8 bases. The CDR3 length is 17 residues. After removal of 9 bases from V and 2 bases from J, the junction contained 12 bases not matched to a gene. CDR1 is LNHNV, CDR2 YYDKDF, per germline (reference sequence). The CDR3 spells CATHSNGRAAGANVLTF. CDR3 in DNA: TGTGCCACTCACTCCAACGGGAGGGCCGCTGGGGCCAACGTCCTGACTTTC.

The chain couples TRBV9 to TRBJ1-3; 7 nucleotides line up with TRBD1. CDR3 size: 14 residues. Germline lookup yields CDR1 SGDLS and CDR2 YYNGEE. J gave up 3 bases and V 3 bases, and 3 bases lay outside the gene matches. The CDR3 loop is CASSAGTVGNTIYF. CDR3 nucleotide sequence: TGTGCCAGCAGCGCAGGGACAGTTGGAAACACCATATATTTT.

Regarding this clonotype: A much bigger clone sits one base away, suggesting this may be a read error. The chain employs TRBV19 and TRBJ1-2, with a possible D match to TRBD1 (6 bases). The ends were cut back, 3 bases at V and 3 bases at J, with 14 bases in the middle. The CDR3 loop spans 15 amino acids. Germline values: CDR1 LNHDA, CDR2 SQIVND (reference sequence). The CDR3 sequence: CASSIASQGHYGYTF. CDR3 coding DNA: TGTGCCAGTAGTATTGCTTCACAGGGTCACTATGGCTACACCTTC.

This chain connects TRBV6-1 to TRBJ2-5, with 10 bases matching TRBD2. V shed 6 bases, J shed 4 bases, and the junction held 8 bases outside the gene matches. Germline V gene lookup returns CDR1 MNHNS and CDR2 SASEGT. This CDR3 is built from 15 residues. The CDR3 spells CASSRAGGRGETQYF. DNA for the CDR3: TGTGCCAGCAGCAGAGCGGGAGGGCGTGGAGAGACCCAGTACTTC.

With regard to this clonotype: A much larger clone differs by one base, so this may be a read error. The chain carries TRBV29-1 and TRBJ2-7; D might be TRBD1 or TRBD2, each matching 5 bases. Germline values: CDR1 SQVTM, CDR2 ANQGSEA. Trimming left V 8 bases short and J 2 bases short, with 13 bases between. This CDR3 comprises 12 residues. The CDR3: CSMGWGTYEQYF. The CDR3 DNA is TGCAGCATGGGATGGGGGACCTACGAGCAGTACTTC.

The table lists this clonotype with many counts. The CDR3 coding sequence is TGTGCCAGCAGTGGGTGGAGGGCAGCTAACTATGGCTACACCTTC. This encodes CASSGWRAANYGYTF. This chain links TRBV2 with TRBJ1-2; D not certain. Between the trimmed V and J ends, which lost 4 bases and 0 bases, there was a span of 12 bases. Germline-derived CDR1 and CDR2 are SNHLY and FYNNEI. The CDR3 runs to 15 residues.

The chain is built from TRBV5-6 and TRBJ1-3, with D possibly matching TRBD1 (5 bases). Deletions cut 3 bases from V and 0 bases from J, with 7 bases between. CDR1 is SGHDT, CDR2 YYEEEE, per germline. The CDR3 consists of 14 residues. The CDR3 DNA sequence: TGTGCCAGCAGCTGGGGCATCTCTGGAAACACCATATATTTT. Protein: CASSWGISGNTIYF. The full variable domain, its missing parts supplied by reference TRBV5-6 and TRBJ1-3, is DAGVTQSPTHLIKTRGQQVTLRCSPKSGHDTVSWYQQALGQGPQFIFQYYEEEERQRGNFPDRFSGHQFPNYSSELNVNALLLGDSALYLCASSWGISGNTIYFGEGSWLTVV.

This clonotype has more than one count but fewer than ten. J is TRBJ2-7 and V is TRBV7-9, with a possible D match to TRBD2 (5 bases). Germline V gives CDR1 SEHNR, CDR2 FQNEAQ (reference sequence). The CDR3 length is 15 residues. Trimming took 3 bases from V and 2 from J, leaving 14 bases between them. CDR3 DNA sequence: TGTGCCAGCAGCTTCGGCTACAGCGGTACCTACGAGCAGTACTTC. As protein: CASSFGYSGTYEQYF.